The clone carrying this T cell receptor beta chain was seen only a few times. What it binds is unknown. Germline trimming cut 6 bases from V and 0 bases from J; bases unmatched to any gene: 3. This CDR3 has 14 amino acids. The source of the sample is a study of T cell repertoires in aging, cancer and after chemotherapy. The template was genomic DNA from peripheral blood, not RNA. Study-level results: Median generation probability rose over the chemotherapy interval in each cancer cohort, suggesting rebound thymic output.

TRB rearrangements spanning V, D and J were amplified using mixed TRB-A/B primers. TCRdb fed the multiplex PCR reads into MiXCR, producing one record per CDR3 protein. Of 13,000 or so distinct CDR3 sequences detected, about 26% appear once; the ten largest clones hold 45% to 55%. The sample was blood. The chain employs TRBV12-3 or TRBV12-4 and TRBJ2-7, with 9 bases identical to TRBD2. The receptor comes from a human donor in good health. The CDR3 nucleotides are TGTGCCAGCAGAACTAGCGGGCACTCCTACGAGCAGTACTTC. Amino acids: CASRTSGHSYEQYF.